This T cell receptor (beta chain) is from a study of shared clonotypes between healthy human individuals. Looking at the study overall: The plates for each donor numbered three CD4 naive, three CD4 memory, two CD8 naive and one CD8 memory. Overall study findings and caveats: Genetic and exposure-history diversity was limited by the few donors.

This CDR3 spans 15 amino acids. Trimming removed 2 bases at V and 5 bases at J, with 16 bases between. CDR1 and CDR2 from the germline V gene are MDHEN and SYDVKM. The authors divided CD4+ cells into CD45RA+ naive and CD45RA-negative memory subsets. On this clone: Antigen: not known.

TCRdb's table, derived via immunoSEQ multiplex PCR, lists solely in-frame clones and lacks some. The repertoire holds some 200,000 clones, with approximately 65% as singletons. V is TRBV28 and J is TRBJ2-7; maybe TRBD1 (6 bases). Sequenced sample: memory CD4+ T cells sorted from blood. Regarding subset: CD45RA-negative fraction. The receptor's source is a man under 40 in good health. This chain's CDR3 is CASSLIGFRGHEQYF. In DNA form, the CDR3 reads TGTGCCAGCAGTTTAATTGGTTTCAGGGGCCACGAGCAGTACTTC.